In its sample, the clone carrying this TCR beta chain is medium-sized. In TCRdb, the PCR reads were re-called with MiXCR into one record per CDR3 protein. Here the sample spans about 3,000 distinct CDR3 sequences, roughly a quarter being singletons. This CDR3 spans 13 amino acids. From germline, CDR1 is SGHTA and CDR2 FQGNSA. Trimming removed 1 base at V and 3 bases at J, with 6 bases between. This sample is part of a study of CXCR3 chemokines and chemotherapy response in bladder cancer. Sampling was done from a patient whose treatment included neoadjuvant chemotherapy. The chain combines TRBV7-2 with TRBJ1-1; a possible D gene is TRBD1 (5 bases). This TCR was recovered from a human donor with bladder cancer that did not respond to neoadjuvant chemotherapy. This CDR3 is CASSLEGDTEAFF. In nucleotides, the CDR3 is TGTGCCAGCAGCTTAGAAGGGGACACTGAAGCTTTCTTT.